The 19 T cell receptor beta chains below come from one sample, sequenced in a study of immune cell composition in non-small cell lung cancer. The table came from immunoSEQ multiplex PCR; TCRdb's copy has only in-frame clones and leaves some out. The sample has 12,000 to 15,000 clones; roughly 70% are singletons. What was sequenced was lung tumor tissue. The receptors derive from a human donor with non-small cell lung cancer.

The V gene is TRBV7-9, the J gene TRBJ2-1; D perhaps matches TRBD2 (6 bases). The CDR3 sequence is 13 residues long. Trimming removed 2 bases from V and 7 bases from J, with 9 bases in between. Germline V CDR1 and CDR2: SEHNR, FQNEAQ (reference sequence). The CDR3 loop is CASSLRRGNEQFF. DNA of the CDR3: TGTGCCAGCAGCTTACGGAGGGGAAATGAGCAGTTCTTC.

The J gene is TRBJ2-7, the V gene TRBV4-2; 12 bases fit TRBD2. From germline, CDR1 is LGHNA and CDR2 YNFKEQ. V trimming: 3 bases; J trimming: 4 bases; junction bases outside the gene matches: 4. The CDR3 has 15 amino acids. The CDR3 DNA follows: TGTGCCAGCAGCCACACTAGCGGGAGGTGGTACGAGCAGTACTTC. This encodes CASSHTSGRWYEQYF.

This rearrangement joins TRBV30 to TRBJ2-7; TRBD2 is a possible D gene (6 bases). Germline V gene sequence: CDR1 GTSNPN, CDR2 SVGIG (reference sequence). The CDR3 loop spans 14 amino acids. The V end was cut by 0 bases, the J end by 3 bases, with 12 bases between. CDR3 nucleotides: TGTGCCTGGAGTGTACTTTCCGGGAGCTACGAGCAGTACTTC. This encodes CAWSVLSGSYEQYF.

This chain connects TRBV11-2 to TRBJ1-1, with unresolved D. CDR1 is SGHAT and CDR2 is FQNNGV in the germline V gene. The CDR3 has 13 residues. Trimming removed 6 bases at V and 1 base at J, with 9 bases between. CDR3 coding DNA: TGTGCCAGCAGAAGTACAGCGAACACTGAAGCTTTCTTT. Its protein product is CASRSTANTEAFF.

The rearrangement uses TRBV6-1 and TRBJ2-1, with TRBD2 as a possible D gene (7 bases). This CDR3 region has 15 residues. The germline V gene has CDR1 MNHNS and CDR2 SASEGT. Trimming left V 6 bases short and J 5 bases short, with 17 bases between. In DNA, the CDR3 is TGTGCCAGCAGCAAGAGGGGGGGAGGTGACAATGAGCAGTTCTTC. Protein: CASSKRGGGDNEQFF.

V usage is TRBV5-8 and J usage is TRBJ2-7; 11 bases match TRBD1. The CDR3 consists of 14 residues. Looked up from germline, CDR1 is SGHTS and CDR2 is YDEGEE. Germline trimming cut 4 bases from V and 5 bases from J; bases unmatched to any gene: 5. The CDR3 reads CASSPGQGGDEQYF. In DNA, the CDR3 is TGTGCCAGCAGCCCGGGACAGGGGGGAGACGAGCAGTACTTC.

By share, this clone ranks as medium-sized. V is TRBV11-2 and J is TRBJ2-5, with TRBD1 matching 8 bases. CDR1 and CDR2 (germline): SGHAT, FQNNGV. Trimming removed 5 bases from V and 2 bases from J; junction bases left unmatched: 7. This CDR3 region has 15 residues. The CDR3 DNA sequence: TGTGCCAGCAGCCAATTCAGGGGGCTTCAAGAGACCCAGTACTTC. Its translation is CASSQFRGLQETQYF.

The V call is TRBV7-9, the J call TRBJ2-5; TRBD2 agrees at 7 bases. CDR1 is SEHNR and CDR2 is FQNEAQ in the germline V gene (reference sequence). This CDR3 comprises 16 residues. V lost 2 bases and J lost 2; bases outside the gene matches: 8. The CDR3 DNA sequence: TGTGCCAGCAGCTTACTAAGGGGCGGGAGACAAGAGACCCAGTACTTC. Protein: CASSLLRGGRQETQYF.

The V call is TRBV5-1, the J call TRBJ2-3; TRBD2 matches at 9 bases. The V segment lost 0 bases and the J segment 3 bases; nucleotides outside the gene matches: 2. This CDR3 spans 15 amino acids. Germline CDR1 and CDR2: SGHRS and YFSETQ. The DNA for the CDR3 is TGCGCCAGCAGCTTGGTAGGACTAGCGACAGATACGCAGTATTTT. Its translation: CASSLVGLATDTQYF.

This clone showed up just once. The V gene is TRBV15, the J gene TRBJ2-7; D possibly corresponds to TRBD2 (6 bases). Between the trimmed V and J ends, which lost 3 bases and 6 bases, there was a span of 18 bases. This CDR3 region has 15 residues. Germline CDR1 LNHNV, CDR2 YYDKDF (reference sequence). CDR3 nucleotide sequence: TGTGCCACCAGCAGTGGAGACCAGACCGGGGGCGAGCAGTACTTC. This encodes CATSSGDQTGGEQYF.

V and J are TRBV7-9 and TRBJ1-4; D is unclear. The CDR3 has 15 residues. Per germline, CDR1 SEHNR and CDR2 FQNEAQ (reference sequence). V lost 3 bases and J 0 bases, leaving 8 bases between the germline ends. The CDR3 is CASSFPSTTNEKLFF. The CDR3 DNA follows: TGTGCCAGCAGCTTCCCCTCTACAACTAATGAAAAACTGTTTTTT.

In this sample, this clone turned up a few times. The CDR3 is CAWSGGWGYTF. The CDR3 bases are TGTGCCTGGTCGGGGGGTTGGGGCTACACCTTC. The chain links TRBV30 to TRBJ1-2; TRBD1 is a possible D gene (5 bases). The CDR3 runs to 11 residues. CDR1 is GTSNPN, CDR2 SVGIG, per germline (reference sequence). Trimming took 5 bases from V and 8 from J, leaving 12 bases between them.

The rearrangement joins TRBV18 to TRBJ2-7; D is unresolved. The CDR3 contains 14 residues. V lost 3 bases, J lost 4 bases, and 13 bases lay in between. Germline CDR1 and CDR2: KGHSH and LQKENI. The CDR3 loop reads CASSPRAPSYEQYF. The CDR3, as DNA: TGTGCCAGCTCACCCCGAGCCCCAAGTTACGAGCAGTACTTC.

This clone was seen a few times. The V call is TRBV7-9, the J call TRBJ2-7, with a possible D match to TRBD2 (5 bases). CDR1 is SEHNR and CDR2 is FQNEAQ in the germline V gene (reference sequence). This CDR3 spans 12 amino acids. Deletions cut 5 bases from V and 10 bases from J, with 15 bases between. The CDR3 loop reads CASSLGLLHQYF. The CDR3 region has the DNA TGTGCCAGCAGCCTCGGACTCCTCCACCAGTACTTC.

The chain uses TRBV28 and TRBJ2-2; TRBD2 matches at 9 bases. The germline V gene encodes CDR1 MDHEN and CDR2 SYDVKM. The V segment lost 5 bases and the J segment 5 bases; nucleotides outside the gene matches: 9. The CDR3 has 16 residues. The CDR3: CASSLAAGGGTGELFF. CDR3 coding DNA: TGTGCCAGCAGTCTGGCAGCGGGAGGAGGTACCGGGGAGCTGTTTTTT.

The chain is built from TRBV7-3 and TRBJ1-4; D gene unclear. Trimming cost V 2 bases and J 6 bases, with 16 bases left between them. Germline lookup yields CDR1 SGHTA and CDR2 FQGTGA. CDR3 size: 16 residues. The CDR3 DNA follows: TGTGCCAGCAGCTTAGGGAGGAGGTCCGGTGATGAAAAACTGTTTTTT. This codes for CASSLGRRSGDEKLFF. Variable domain in full (rest from reference TRBV7-3 and TRBJ1-4): GAGVSQTPSNKVTEKGKYVELRCDPISGHTALYWYRQSLGQGPEFLIYFQGTGAADDSGLPNDRFFAVRPEGSVSTLKIQRTERGDSAVYLCASSLGRRSGDEKLFFGSGTQLSVL.

The J gene is TRBJ1-1, the V gene TRBV7-6; D remains ambiguous. V was trimmed by 1 base and J by 1 base, leaving 4 bases between them. Germline V gene lookup returns CDR1 SGHVS and CDR2 FNYEAQ. The CDR3 is 13 residues long. CDR3 DNA sequence: TGTGCCAGCAGCTTAGTAGCGAACACTGAAGCTTTCTTT. As protein: CASSLVANTEAFF.

The CDR3 DNA is TGTGCCAGCGGACAGTCCAACACTGAAGCTTTCTTT. This encodes CASGQSNTEAFF. The chain joins TRBV5-5 to TRBJ1-1; D may be TRBD1 (6 bases). Germline values: CDR1 SGHKS, CDR2 YYEKEE (reference sequence). The CDR3 is made up of 12 amino acids. The germline V and J ends were trimmed by 7 bases and 2 bases, with 9 bases remaining between them.

The gene calls are TRBV4-3 and TRBJ2-7; 7 bases map to TRBD1. The CDR3 totals 15 residues. J gave up 0 bases and V 1 base, and 3 bases lay outside the gene matches. From germline, CDR1 is LGHNA and CDR2 YSLEER. In DNA, the CDR3 is TGCGCCAGCAGCCAAGGGTGGGACAGCTCCTACGAGCAGTACTTC. Amino acid sequence: CASSQGWDSSYEQYF.